Below, 19 T cell receptor beta chains from the same sample are listed, as sequenced in a study of OX40 agonist ivuxolimab in advanced cancers. Measured with immunoSEQ multiplex PCR; TCRdb has only the in-frame clones, and not every one. Among 55,000 to 65,000 clones listed, around 82% were seen once. The starting material was CD4+ or CD8+ T cells sorted from blood, obtained in a trial of the OX40 agonist ivuxolimab. These TCRs come from an adult with an advanced solid tumor such as melanoma, head and neck, liver or kidney cancer.

The genes are TRBV2 and TRBJ2-3; either TRBD1 or TRBD2 may supply D (5 bases each). The CDR3 length is 14 residues. Germline values: CDR1 SNHLY, CDR2 FYNNEI. With 7 bases removed from V and 4 bases from J, the gap between germline ends came to 15 bases. CDR3 in amino acids: CASIPGPAADTQYF. DNA for the CDR3: TGTGCCAGCATACCGGGACCAGCAGCAGATACGCAGTATTTT. Together with reference TRBV2 and TRBJ2-3, the CDR3 gives the full variable domain: EPEVTQTPSHQVTQMGQEVILRCVPISNHLYFYWYRQILGQKVEFLVSFYNNEISEKSEIFDDQFSVERPDGSNFTLKIRSTKLEDSAMYFCASIPGPAADTQYFGPGTRLTVL.

This clone appeared once. This chain uses TRBV5-1 with TRBJ2-3; D is perhaps TRBD1 or TRBD2 (5 bases each). Germline values: CDR1 SGHRS, CDR2 YFSETQ. There are 13 residues in the CDR3. Trimming removed 4 bases from V and 4 bases from J, with 10 bases in between. The CDR3: CASSGTPPDTQYF. CDR3 nucleotides: TGCGCCAGCAGCGGGACGCCTCCAGATACGCAGTATTTT.

V is TRBV29-1 and J is TRBJ1-2; D ambiguous. Germline V gene data show CDR1 as SQVTM and CDR2 as ANQGSEA. This CDR3 is built from 13 residues. Trimming shortened V by 4 bases and J by 0 bases, and 9 bases separated the two germline ends. CDR3 DNA: TGCAGCGTTGGGGCAGATACTAACTATGGCTACACCTTC. Translation: CSVGADTNYGYTF.

The V and J genes are TRBV18 and TRBJ2-1; possibly TRBD1 for D (6 bases). Deletions cut 2 bases from V and 2 bases from J, with 10 bases between. The CDR3 length is 15 residues. Germline V gives CDR1 KGHSH, CDR2 LQKENI. DNA of the CDR3: TGTGCCAGCTCACCAGGGGGCGGCGCCTACAATGAGCAGTTCTTC. The encoded protein is CASSPGGGAYNEQFF.

The chain couples TRBV5-1 to TRBJ2-6, with D uncertain. The CDR3 has 15 amino acids. CDR1 is SGHRS, CDR2 YFSETQ, per germline. V was cut by 0 bases and J by 4 bases, with 8 bases left in between. CDR3 bases: TGCGCCAGCAGCTTGGAGAGTGGGGGGGCCAACGTCCTGACTTTC. Encoded protein: CASSLESGGANVLTF.

CDR3 DNA: TGTGCCAGCAGCTCCTGGGACAGGCCCCTTTTACAGTACTTC. Translated, it gives CASSSWDRPLLQYF. This chain joins TRBV7-9 and TRBJ2-7; 8 nucleotides line up with TRBD1. The V gene end was trimmed by 4 bases and the J gene end by 10 bases; junction bases not matched to a gene: 12. The V gene's germline CDR1 is SEHNR and CDR2 FQNEAQ (reference sequence). This CDR3 comprises 14 residues.

CDR3 nucleotide sequence: TGTGCCAGCAGTTCCGAGGGGCAGGGCGGCTACGAGCAGTACTTC. Its protein product is CASSSEGQGGYEQYF. The chain joins TRBV6-1 to TRBJ2-7, with D perhaps assigned TRBD1 or TRBD2 (5 bases each). V lost 5 bases and J lost 3, with 17 bases in between. This CDR3 region has 15 residues. CDR1 and CDR2 from the germline V gene are MNHNS and SASEGT.

The genes are TRBV28 and TRBJ2-3; weak D call: TRBD2 (5 bases). CDR1 is MDHEN, CDR2 SYDVKM, per germline. This CDR3 region has 17 residues. Trimming stripped 6 bases from V and 1 base from J, with 20 bases between. DNA for the CDR3: TGTGCCAGCAGGCAGACCCCGGGGTTATGGGGCACAGATACGCAGTATTTT. This translates into CASRQTPGLWGTDTQYF.

This clone was picked up a small number of times. V and J are TRBV19 and TRBJ2-7; 14 bases line up with TRBD2. J was trimmed by 6 bases and V by 8 bases; bases with no gene match: 9. Germline CDR1 LNHDA, CDR2 SQIVND (reference sequence). There are 15 residues in the CDR3. The CDR3, as DNA: TGTGCCAGTCAGAAAGGGACTAGCGGGAGCGGCGAGCAGTACTTC. It codes for CASQKGTSGSGEQYF.

This chain uses TRBV7-2 with TRBJ2-7, with 14 bases that match TRBD2. V trimming: 2 bases; J trimming: 4 bases; junction bases outside the gene matches: 7. CDR1 and CDR2 (germline): SGHTA, FQGNSA. There are 17 residues in the CDR3. In DNA form, the CDR3 reads TGTGCCAGCAGCTTACACGGGACTAGCGGGAGTCTTTACGAGCAGTACTTC. Its protein product is CASSLHGTSGSLYEQYF.

The chain uses TRBV20-1 and TRBJ2-3; D is uncertain. The CDR3 runs to 11 residues. Germline V CDR1 and CDR2: DFQATT, SNEGSKA (reference sequence). For the CDR3, the DNA is TGCAGCATAGCTAACACAGATACGCAGTATTTT. It encodes CSIANTDTQYF.

The chain recombines TRBV5-1 with TRBJ2-3; D possibly corresponds to TRBD1 (5 bases). Per germline, CDR1 SGHRS and CDR2 YFSETQ. V was clipped by 3 bases and J by 4 bases, with 15 bases between them. The CDR3 spans 15 residues. CDR3 amino acids: CASSSLGAFADTQYF. The DNA for the CDR3 is TGCGCCAGCAGCTCCCTAGGGGCTTTCGCAGATACGCAGTATTTT.

The chain joins TRBV27 to TRBJ2-7, with D unresolved. The CDR3 is made up of 14 amino acids. V shed 1 base and J shed 7 bases, with 14 bases lying between them. Germline CDR1 and CDR2: MNHEY and SMNVEV (reference sequence). CDR3 region: CASSLYPGPLEQYF. The CDR3 DNA reads TGTGCCAGCAGTTTATACCCAGGACCCCTGGAGCAGTACTTC.

This chain connects TRBV5-1 to TRBJ2-5; D may be TRBD1 (6 bases). Germline CDR1 and CDR2: SGHRS and YFSETQ. The CDR3 has 14 amino acids. V dropped 8 bases and J dropped 0 bases, with 14 bases sitting between them. As DNA, the CDR3 is TGCGCCAGTGGTGTGAGGACAGACCAAGAGACCCAGTACTTC. This translates into CASGVRTDQETQYF.

The gene calls are TRBV10-3 and TRBJ2-1, with D hard to call. The ends were cut back, 0 bases at V and 9 bases at J, with 9 bases in the middle. This CDR3 has 13 residues. Germline-derived CDR1 and CDR2 are ENHRY and SYGVKD. The CDR3 loop is CAISESNEAEQFF. In DNA, the CDR3 is TGTGCCATCAGTGAGTCGAACGAGGCTGAGCAGTTCTTC.

J is TRBJ1-4 and V is TRBV30, with no clear D. CDR1 and CDR2 (germline): GTSNPN, SVGIG (reference sequence). V dropped 0 bases and J dropped 5 bases, with 10 bases sitting between them. CDR3 length: 14 residues. CDR3: CAWSVGSANEKLFF. The CDR3 bases are TGTGCCTGGAGTGTCGGCAGCGCGAATGAAAAACTGTTTTTT. The entire variable domain, with the rest obtained from reference TRBV30 and TRBJ1-4, is as follows: SQTIHQWPATLVQPVGSPLSLECTVEGTSNPNLYWYRQAAGRGLQLLFYSVGIGQISSEVPQNLSASRPQDRQFILSSKKLLLSDSGFYLCAWSVGSANEKLFFGSGTQLSVL.

The chain links TRBV10-3 to TRBJ2-1, with no clear D. Germline V gene sequence: CDR1 ENHRY, CDR2 SYGVKD. The CDR3 runs to 11 residues. The V gene lost 2 bases and the J gene lost 8 bases, with 4 bases spanning the gap. The CDR3 spells CAISEIDEQFF. CDR3 sequence (DNA): TGTGCCATCAGTGAGATAGATGAGCAGTTCTTC.

The V gene is TRBV7-9, the J gene TRBJ1-2; D is ambiguous. This CDR3 is 12 amino acids long. Germline V gene sequence: CDR1 SEHNR, CDR2 FQNEAQ (reference sequence). V was trimmed by 6 bases and J by 8 bases, leaving 13 bases between them. CDR3 nucleotide sequence: TGTGCCAGCAGACAGTGGTGGGGAGGCTACACCTTC. Amino acid sequence: CASRQWWGGYTF. Together with reference TRBV7-9 and TRBJ1-2, the CDR3 gives the full variable domain: DTGVSQNPRHKITKRGQNVTFRCDPISEHNRLYWYRQTLGQGPEFLTYFQNEAQLEKSRLLSDRFSAERPKGSFSTLEIQRTEQGDSAMYLCASRQWWGGYTFGSGTRLTVV.

V and J are TRBV11-2 and TRBJ1-1, with D tentatively TRBD1 (5 bases). The CDR3 consists of 13 residues. Germline CDR1 reads SGHAT; CDR2 reads FQNNGV. V dropped 1 base and J dropped 7 bases, with 10 bases sitting between them. The CDR3 loop reads CASSLGGDGEAFF. As DNA, the CDR3 is TGTGCCAGCAGCTTAGGAGGGGATGGTGAAGCTTTCTTT.